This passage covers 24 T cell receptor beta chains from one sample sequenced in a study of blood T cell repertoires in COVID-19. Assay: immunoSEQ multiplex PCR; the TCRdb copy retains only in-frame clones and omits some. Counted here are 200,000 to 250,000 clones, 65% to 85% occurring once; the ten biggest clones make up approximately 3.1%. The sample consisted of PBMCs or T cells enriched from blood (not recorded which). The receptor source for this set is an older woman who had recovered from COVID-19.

This CDR3 is CASSTNRDQPQHF. CDR3 nucleotides: TGTGCCAGCAGCACAAACAGGGATCAGCCCCAGCATTTT. The chain has TRBV11-2 and TRBJ1-5, with D perhaps matching TRBD1 (6 bases). Trimming took off 5 bases at V and 5 bases at J, with 10 bases between the two ends. The germline CDR1 and CDR2 sequences are SGHAT and FQNNGV. This CDR3 has 13 residues.

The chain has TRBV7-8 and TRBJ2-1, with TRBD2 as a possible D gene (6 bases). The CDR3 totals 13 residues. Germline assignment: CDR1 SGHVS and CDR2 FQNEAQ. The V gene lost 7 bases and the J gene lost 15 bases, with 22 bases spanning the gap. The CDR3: CASTRLPLAEGFF. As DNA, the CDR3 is TGTGCCAGCACCCGATTACCCTTAGCGGAGGGGTTCTTC.

This CDR3 is CSASVLDRGYNEQFF. In DNA form, the CDR3 reads TGCAGTGCTAGTGTGCTCGACAGGGGCTACAATGAGCAGTTCTTC. The chain carries TRBV20-1 and TRBJ2-1, with 8 bases identical to TRBD1. J was trimmed by 3 bases and V by 3 bases; bases with no gene match: 7. The germline gives CDR1 DFQATT, CDR2 SNEGSKA (reference sequence). The CDR3 runs 15 residues.

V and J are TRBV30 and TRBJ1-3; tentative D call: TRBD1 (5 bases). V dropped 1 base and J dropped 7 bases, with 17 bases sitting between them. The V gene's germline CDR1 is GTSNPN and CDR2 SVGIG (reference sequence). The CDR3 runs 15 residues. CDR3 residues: CAWSGSTVLGNTIYF. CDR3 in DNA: TGTGCCTGGAGTGGATCGACAGTGCTGGGGAACACCATATATTTT.

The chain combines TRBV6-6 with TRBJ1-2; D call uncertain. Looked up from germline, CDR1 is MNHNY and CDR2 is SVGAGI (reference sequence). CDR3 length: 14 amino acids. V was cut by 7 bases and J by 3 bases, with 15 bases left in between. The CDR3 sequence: CASTGPDFYYGYTF. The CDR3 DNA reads TGTGCCAGCACCGGACCGGACTTTTACTATGGCTACACCTTC.

CDR3 sequence (DNA): TGTGCCAGTAGAGGGACCCTGACAGGGAACTATGGCTACACCTTC. Protein sequence: CASRGTLTGNYGYTF. The genes are TRBV19 and TRBJ1-2; 7 bases are shared with TRBD1. CDR3 size: 15 residues. The J segment lost 2 bases and the V segment lost 6 bases, leaving 9 bases of the junction unmatched. CDR1 and CDR2 (germline): LNHDA, SQIVND (reference sequence). Full variable domain (remainder filled in from reference TRBV19 and TRBJ1-2): DGGITQSPKYLFRKEGQNVTLSCEQNLNHDAMYWYRQDPGQGLRLIYYSQIVNDFQKGDIAEGYSVSREKKESFPLTVTSAQKNPTAFYLCASRGTLTGNYGYTFGSGTRLTVV.

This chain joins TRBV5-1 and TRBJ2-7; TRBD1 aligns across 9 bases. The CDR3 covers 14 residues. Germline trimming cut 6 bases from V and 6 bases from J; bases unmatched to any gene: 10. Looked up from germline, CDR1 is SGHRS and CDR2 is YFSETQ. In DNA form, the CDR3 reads TGCGCCAGCACCCACTGGGACAGGGCATCCGAGCAGTACTTC. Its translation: CASTHWDRASEQYF. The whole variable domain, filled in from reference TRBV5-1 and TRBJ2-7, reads KAGVTQTPRYLIKTRGQQVTLSCSPISGHRSVSWYQQTPGQGLQFLFEYFSETQRNKGNFPGRFSGRQFSNSRSEMNVSTLELGDSALYLCASTHWDRASEQYFGPGTRLTVT.

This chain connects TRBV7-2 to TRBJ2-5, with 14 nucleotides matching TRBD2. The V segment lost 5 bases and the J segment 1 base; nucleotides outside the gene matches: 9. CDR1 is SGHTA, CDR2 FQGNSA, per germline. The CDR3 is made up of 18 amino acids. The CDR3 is CASSPRLAGGPLQETQYF. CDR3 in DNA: TGTGCCAGCAGCCCCCGACTAGCGGGAGGGCCCCTCCAAGAGACCCAGTACTTC.

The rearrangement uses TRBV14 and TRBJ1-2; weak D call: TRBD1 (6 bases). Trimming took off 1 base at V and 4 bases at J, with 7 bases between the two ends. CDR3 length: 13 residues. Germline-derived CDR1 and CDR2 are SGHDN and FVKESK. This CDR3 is CASSQARGYGYTF. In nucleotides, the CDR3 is TGTGCCAGCAGCCAAGCCAGGGGCTATGGCTACACCTTC.

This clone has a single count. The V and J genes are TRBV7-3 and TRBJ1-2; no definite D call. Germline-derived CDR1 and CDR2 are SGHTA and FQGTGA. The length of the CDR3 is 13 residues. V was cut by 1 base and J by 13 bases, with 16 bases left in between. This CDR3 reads CASSLSITDSPTF. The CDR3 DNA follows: TGTGCCAGCAGCTTAAGTATCACAGATTCGCCCACCTTC.

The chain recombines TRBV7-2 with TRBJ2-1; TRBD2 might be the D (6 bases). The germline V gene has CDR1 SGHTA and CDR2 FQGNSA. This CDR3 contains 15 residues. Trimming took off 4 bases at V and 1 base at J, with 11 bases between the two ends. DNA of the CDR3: TGTGCCAGCAGCTATGGGACTGATTCCTACAATGAGCAGTTCTTC. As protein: CASSYGTDSYNEQFF.

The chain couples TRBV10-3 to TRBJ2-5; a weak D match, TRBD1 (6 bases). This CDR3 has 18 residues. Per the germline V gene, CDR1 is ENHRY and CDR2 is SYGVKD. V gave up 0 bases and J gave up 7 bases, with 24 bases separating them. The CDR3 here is CAISESSPGQGAIGTQYF. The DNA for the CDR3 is TGTGCCATCAGTGAGTCGTCCCCGGGACAAGGAGCCATCGGGACCCAGTACTTC.

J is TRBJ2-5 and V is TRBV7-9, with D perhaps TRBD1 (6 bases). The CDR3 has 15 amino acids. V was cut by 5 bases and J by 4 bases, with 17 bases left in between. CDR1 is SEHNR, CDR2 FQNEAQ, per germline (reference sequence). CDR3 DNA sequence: TGTGCCAGCAGCCCTCGATCCCGAGGGGGAGAGACCCAGTACTTC. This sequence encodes CASSPRSRGGETQYF.

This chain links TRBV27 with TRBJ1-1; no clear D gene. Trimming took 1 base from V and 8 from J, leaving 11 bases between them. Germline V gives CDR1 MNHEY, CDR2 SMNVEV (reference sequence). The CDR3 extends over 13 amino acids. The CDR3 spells CASSLWRSSEAFF. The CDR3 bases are TGTGCCAGCAGTTTATGGAGGTCTAGCGAAGCTTTCTTT.

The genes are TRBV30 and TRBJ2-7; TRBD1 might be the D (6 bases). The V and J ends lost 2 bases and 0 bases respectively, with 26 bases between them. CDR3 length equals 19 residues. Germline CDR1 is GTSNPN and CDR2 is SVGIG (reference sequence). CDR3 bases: TGTGCCTGGAGTCCCTACGGGACACTACTTCAATCTCCCTCCTACGAGCAGTACTTC. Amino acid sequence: CAWSPYGTLLQSPSYEQYF.

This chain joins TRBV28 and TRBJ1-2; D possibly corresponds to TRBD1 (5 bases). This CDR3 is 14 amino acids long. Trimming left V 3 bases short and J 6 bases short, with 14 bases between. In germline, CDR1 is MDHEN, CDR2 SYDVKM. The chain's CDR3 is CASSFGREGHGYTF. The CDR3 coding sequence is TGTGCCAGCAGTTTTGGCAGGGAGGGCCATGGCTACACCTTC.

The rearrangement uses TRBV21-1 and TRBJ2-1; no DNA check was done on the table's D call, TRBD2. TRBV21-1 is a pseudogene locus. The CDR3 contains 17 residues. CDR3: CASSKGGAGGSFNEQFF. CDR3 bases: TGTGCCAGCAGCAAAGGTGGTGCGGGAGGGAGTTTCAATGAGCAGTTCTTC.

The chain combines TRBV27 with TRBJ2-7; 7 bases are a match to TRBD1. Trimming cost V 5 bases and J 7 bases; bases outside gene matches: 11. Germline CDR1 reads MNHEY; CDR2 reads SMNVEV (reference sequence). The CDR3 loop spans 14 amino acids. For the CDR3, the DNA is TGTGCCAGCAGTACGCGGACAGGATCTCTGGAGCAGTACTTC. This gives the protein CASSTRTGSLEQYF.

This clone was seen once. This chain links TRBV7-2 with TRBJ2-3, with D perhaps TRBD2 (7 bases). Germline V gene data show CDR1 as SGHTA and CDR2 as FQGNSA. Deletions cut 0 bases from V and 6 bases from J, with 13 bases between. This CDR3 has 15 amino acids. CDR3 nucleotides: TGTGCCAGCAGCTTAGCGTCCCGCGGGGGCGATACGCAGTATTTT. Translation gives CASSLASRGGDTQYF. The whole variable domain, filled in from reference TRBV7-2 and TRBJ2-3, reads GAGVSQSPSNKVTEKGKDVELRCDPISGHTALYWYRQSLGQGLEFLIYFQGNSAPDKSGLPSDRFSAERTGGSVSTLTIQRTQQEDSAVYLCASSLASRGGDTQYFGPGTRLTVL.

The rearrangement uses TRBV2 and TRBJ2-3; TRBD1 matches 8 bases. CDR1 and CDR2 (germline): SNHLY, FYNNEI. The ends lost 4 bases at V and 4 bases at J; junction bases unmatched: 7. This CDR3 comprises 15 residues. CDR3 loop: CASSGQGARADTQYF. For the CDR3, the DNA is TGTGCCAGCAGTGGTCAGGGGGCGCGGGCAGATACGCAGTATTTT.

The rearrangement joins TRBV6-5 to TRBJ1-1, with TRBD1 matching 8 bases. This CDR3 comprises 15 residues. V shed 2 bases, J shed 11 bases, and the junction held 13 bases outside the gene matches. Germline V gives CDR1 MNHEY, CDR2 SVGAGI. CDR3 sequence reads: CASSYLDRGGGIAFF. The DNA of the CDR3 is TGTGCCAGCAGTTACCTCGACAGGGGCGGCGGAATCGCTTTCTTT.

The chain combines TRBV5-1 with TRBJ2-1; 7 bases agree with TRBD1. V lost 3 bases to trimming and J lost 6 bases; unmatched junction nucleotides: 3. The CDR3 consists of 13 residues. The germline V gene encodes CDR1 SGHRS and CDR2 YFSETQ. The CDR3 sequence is CASSYYRGNEQFF. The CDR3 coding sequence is TGCGCCAGCAGCTACTACAGGGGCAATGAGCAGTTCTTC. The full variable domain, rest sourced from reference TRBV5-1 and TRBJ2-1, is KAGVTQTPRYLIKTRGQQVTLSCSPISGHRSVSWYQQTPGQGLQFLFEYFSETQRNKGNFPGRFSGRQFSNSRSEMNVSTLELGDSALYLCASSYYRGNEQFFGPGTRLTVL.

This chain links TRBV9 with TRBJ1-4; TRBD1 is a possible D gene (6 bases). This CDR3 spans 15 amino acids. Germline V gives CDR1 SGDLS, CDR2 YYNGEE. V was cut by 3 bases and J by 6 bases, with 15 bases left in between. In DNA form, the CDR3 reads TGTGCCAGCAGCGGTGGTGTCAGGGGCGATGAAAAACTGTTTTTT. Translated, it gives CASSGGVRGDEKLFF.

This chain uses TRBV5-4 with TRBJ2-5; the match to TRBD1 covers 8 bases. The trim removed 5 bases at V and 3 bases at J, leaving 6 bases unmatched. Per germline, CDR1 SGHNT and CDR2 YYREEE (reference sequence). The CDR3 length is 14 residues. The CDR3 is CASSRTGSKETQYF. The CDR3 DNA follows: TGTGCCAGCAGTCGGACAGGGTCCAAAGAGACCCAGTACTTC.